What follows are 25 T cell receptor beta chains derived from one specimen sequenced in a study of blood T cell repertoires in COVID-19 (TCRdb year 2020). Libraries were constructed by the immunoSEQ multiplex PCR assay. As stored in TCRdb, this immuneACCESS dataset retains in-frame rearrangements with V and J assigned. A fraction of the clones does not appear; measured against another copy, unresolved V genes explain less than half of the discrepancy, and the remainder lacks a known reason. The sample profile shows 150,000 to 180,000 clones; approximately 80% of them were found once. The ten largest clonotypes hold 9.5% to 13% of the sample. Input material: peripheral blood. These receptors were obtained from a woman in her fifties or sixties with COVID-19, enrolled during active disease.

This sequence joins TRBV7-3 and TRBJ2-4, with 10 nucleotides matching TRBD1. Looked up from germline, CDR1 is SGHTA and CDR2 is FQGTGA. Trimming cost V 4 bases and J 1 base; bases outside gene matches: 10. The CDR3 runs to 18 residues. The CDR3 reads CASSSRGTGVEAKNIQYF. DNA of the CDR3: TGTGCCAGCAGCTCCCGCGGGACAGGGGTTGAGGCCAAAAACATTCAGTACTTC.

The CDR3 loop reads CASSFLAGATDTQYF. The CDR3 bases are TGTGCCAGCAGCTTCCTAGCGGGGGCCACAGATACGCAGTATTTT. V gene TRBV3-1 (or the pseudogene TRBV3-2) combines with J gene TRBJ2-3; 10 nucleotides align to TRBD2. The germline gives CDR1 LGHDT, CDR2 YNNKEL (reference sequence). V gave up 5 bases and J gave up 2 bases; unmatched junction bases: 4. CDR3 length: 15 amino acids.

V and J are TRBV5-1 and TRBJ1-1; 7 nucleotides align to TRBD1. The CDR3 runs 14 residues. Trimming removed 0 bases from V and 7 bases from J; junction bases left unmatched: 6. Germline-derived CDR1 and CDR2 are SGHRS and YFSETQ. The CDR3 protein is CASSLASGTVEAFF. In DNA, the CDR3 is TGCGCCAGCAGCTTGGCTTCCGGGACAGTTGAAGCTTTCTTT.

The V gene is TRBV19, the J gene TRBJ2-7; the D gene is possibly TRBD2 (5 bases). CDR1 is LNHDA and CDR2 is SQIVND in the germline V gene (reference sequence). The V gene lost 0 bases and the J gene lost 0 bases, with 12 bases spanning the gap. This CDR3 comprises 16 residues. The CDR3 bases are TGTGCCAGTAGTATAGATCATGGTGGGAGCTCCTACGAGCAGTACTTC. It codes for CASSIDHGGSSYEQYF.

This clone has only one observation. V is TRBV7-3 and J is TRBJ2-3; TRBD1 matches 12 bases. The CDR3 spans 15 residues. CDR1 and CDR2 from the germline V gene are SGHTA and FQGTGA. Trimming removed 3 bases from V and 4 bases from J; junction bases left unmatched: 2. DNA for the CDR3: TGTGCCAGCAGCTTCGGGACAGGGGGCCCAGATACGCAGTATTTT. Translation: CASSFGTGGPDTQYF. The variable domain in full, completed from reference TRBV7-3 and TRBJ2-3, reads GAGVSQTPSNKVTEKGKYVELRCDPISGHTALYWYRQSLGQGPEFLIYFQGTGAADDSGLPNDRFFAVRPEGSVSTLKIQRTERGDSAVYLCASSFGTGGPDTQYFGPGTRLTVL.

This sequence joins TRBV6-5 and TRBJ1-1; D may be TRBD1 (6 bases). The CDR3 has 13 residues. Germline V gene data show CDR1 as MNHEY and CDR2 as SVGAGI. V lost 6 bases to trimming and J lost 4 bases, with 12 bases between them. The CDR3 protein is CASRLQGSTEAFF. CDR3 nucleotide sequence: TGTGCCAGCAGACTACAGGGCTCCACTGAAGCTTTCTTT.

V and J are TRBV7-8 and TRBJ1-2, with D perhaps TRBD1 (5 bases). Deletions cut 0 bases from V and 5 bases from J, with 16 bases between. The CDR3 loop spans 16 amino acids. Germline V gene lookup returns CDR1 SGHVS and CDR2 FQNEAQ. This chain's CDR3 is CASSLARDGAGYGYTF. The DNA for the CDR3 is TGTGCCAGCAGCTTAGCCCGGGACGGCGCGGGGTATGGCTACACCTTC.

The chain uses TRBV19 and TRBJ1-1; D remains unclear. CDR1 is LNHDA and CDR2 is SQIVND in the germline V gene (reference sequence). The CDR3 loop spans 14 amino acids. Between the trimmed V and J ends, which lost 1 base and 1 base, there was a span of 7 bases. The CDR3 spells CASSIGRQNTEAFF. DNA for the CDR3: TGTGCCAGTAGTATAGGCAGGCAGAACACTGAAGCTTTCTTT.

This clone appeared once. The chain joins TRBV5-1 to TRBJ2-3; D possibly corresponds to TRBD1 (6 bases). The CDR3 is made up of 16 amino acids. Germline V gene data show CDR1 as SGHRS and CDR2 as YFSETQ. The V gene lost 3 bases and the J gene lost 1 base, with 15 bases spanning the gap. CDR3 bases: TGCGCCAGCAGCTCGAATCCGCCAGGGGGCACAGATACGCAGTATTTT. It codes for CASSSNPPGGTDTQYF.

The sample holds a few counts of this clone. CDR3 amino acids: CASSPTGGRGTFNTEAFF. CDR3 sequence (DNA): TGTGCCAGCTCACCCACTGGAGGACGGGGGACGTTCAACACTGAAGCTTTCTTT. The chain links TRBV18 to TRBJ1-1; a possible D gene is TRBD1 (5 bases). The CDR3 spans 18 residues. V lost 3 bases, J lost 2 bases, and 22 bases lay in between. Germline lookup yields CDR1 KGHSH and CDR2 LQKENI. The whole variable domain, remainder taken from reference TRBV18 and TRBJ1-1, is NAGVMQNPRHLVRRRGQEARLRCSPMKGHSHVYWYRQLPEEGLKFMVYLQKENIIDESGMPKERFSAEFPKEGPSILRIQQVVRGDSAAYFCASSPTGGRGTFNTEAFFGQGTRLTVV.

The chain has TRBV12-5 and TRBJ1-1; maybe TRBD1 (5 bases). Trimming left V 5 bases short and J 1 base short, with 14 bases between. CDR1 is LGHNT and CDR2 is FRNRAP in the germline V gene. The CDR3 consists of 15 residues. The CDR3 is CASGRPGLSNTEAFF. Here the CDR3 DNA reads TGTGCTAGTGGTAGACCGGGACTCTCGAACACTGAAGCTTTCTTT.

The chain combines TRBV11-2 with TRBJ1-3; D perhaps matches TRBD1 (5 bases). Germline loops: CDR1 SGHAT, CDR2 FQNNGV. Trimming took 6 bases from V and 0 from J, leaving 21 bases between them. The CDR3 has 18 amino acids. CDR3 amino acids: CASSLTSSGLGSGNTIYF. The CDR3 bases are TGTGCCAGCAGTTTAACTTCCTCGGGACTGGGCTCTGGAAACACCATATATTTT.

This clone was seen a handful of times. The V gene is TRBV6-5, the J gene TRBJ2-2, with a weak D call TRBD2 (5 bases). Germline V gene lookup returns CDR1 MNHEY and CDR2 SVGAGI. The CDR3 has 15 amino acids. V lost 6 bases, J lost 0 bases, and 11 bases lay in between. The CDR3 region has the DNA TGTGCCAGCAGGGACTTGCACACGAACACCGGGGAGCTGTTTTTT. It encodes CASRDLHTNTGELFF.

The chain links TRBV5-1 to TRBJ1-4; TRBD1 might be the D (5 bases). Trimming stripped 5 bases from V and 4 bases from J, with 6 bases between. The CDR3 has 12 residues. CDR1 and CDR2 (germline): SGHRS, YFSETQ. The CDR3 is CASRDSNEKLFF. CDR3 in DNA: TGCGCCAGCAGAGACAGTAATGAAAAACTGTTTTTT.

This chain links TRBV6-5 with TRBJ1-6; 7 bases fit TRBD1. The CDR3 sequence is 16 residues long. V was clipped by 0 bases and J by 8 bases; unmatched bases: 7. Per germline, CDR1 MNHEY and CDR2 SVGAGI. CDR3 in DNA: TGTGCCAGCAGTTACTCGGAGGGGGCTGGGGATTCACCCCTCCACTTT. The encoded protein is CASSYSEGAGDSPLHF.

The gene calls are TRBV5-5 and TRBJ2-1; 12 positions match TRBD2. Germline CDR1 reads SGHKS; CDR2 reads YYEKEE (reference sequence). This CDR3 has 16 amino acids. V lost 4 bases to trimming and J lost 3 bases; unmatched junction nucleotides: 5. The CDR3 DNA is TGTGCCAGCAGCCGGACTAGCGGGGATCACTACAATGAGCAGTTCTTC. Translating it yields CASSRTSGDHYNEQFF.

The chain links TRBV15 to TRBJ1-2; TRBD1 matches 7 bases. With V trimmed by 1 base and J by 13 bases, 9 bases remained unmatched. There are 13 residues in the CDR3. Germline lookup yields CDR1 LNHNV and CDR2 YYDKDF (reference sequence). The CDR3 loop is CATSRGDSRGPTF. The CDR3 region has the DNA TGTGCCACCAGCAGAGGGGACAGCAGAGGTCCCACCTTC.

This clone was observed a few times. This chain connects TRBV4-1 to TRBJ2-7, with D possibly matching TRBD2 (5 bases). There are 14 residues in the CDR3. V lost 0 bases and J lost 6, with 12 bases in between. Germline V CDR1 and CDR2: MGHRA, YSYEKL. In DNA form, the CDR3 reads TGCGCCAGCAGCCAAGAAAGGCTAGCATCCGAGCAGTACGTC. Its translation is CASSQERLASEQYV.

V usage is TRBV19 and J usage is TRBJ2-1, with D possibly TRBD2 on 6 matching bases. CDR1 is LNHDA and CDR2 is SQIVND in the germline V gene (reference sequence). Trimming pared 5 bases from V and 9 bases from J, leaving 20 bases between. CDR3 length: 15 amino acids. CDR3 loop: CASSGAGSLASEQFF. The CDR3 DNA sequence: TGTGCCAGTAGTGGGGCGGGGTCGTTGGCGAGTGAGCAGTTCTTC.

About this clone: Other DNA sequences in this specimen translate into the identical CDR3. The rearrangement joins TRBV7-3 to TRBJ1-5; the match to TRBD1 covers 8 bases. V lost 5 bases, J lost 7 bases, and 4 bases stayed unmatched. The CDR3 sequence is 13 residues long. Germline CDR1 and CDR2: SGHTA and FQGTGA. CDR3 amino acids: CASSQGARQPQHF. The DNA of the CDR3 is TGTGCCAGCAGCCAGGGGGCTAGGCAGCCCCAGCATTTT. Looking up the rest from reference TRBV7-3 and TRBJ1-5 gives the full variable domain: GAGVSQTPSNKVTEKGKYVELRCDPISGHTALYWYRQSLGQGPEFLIYFQGTGAADDSGLPNDRFFAVRPEGSVSTLKIQRTERGDSAVYLCASSQGARQPQHFGDGTRLSIL.

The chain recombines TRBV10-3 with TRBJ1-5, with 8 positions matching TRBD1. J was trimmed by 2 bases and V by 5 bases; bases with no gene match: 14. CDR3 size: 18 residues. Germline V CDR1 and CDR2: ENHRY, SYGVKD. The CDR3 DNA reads TGTGCCATCAGTCAAAGCGAATGGGGGACAGGAGGCAATCAGCCCCAGCATTTT. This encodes CAISQSEWGTGGNQPQHF.

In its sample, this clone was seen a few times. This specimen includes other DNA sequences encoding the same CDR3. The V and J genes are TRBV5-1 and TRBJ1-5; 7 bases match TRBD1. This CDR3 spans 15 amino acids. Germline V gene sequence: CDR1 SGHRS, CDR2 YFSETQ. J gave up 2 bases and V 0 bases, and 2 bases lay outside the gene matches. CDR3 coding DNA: TGCGCCAGCAGCTTGGACGGACAGGGCAATCAGCCCCAGCATTTT. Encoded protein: CASSLDGQGNQPQHF.

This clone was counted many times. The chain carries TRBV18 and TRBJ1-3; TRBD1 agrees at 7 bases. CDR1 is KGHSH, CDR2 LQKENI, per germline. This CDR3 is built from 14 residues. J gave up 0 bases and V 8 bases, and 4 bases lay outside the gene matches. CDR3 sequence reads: CASARQGSGNTIYF. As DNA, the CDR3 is TGTGCCAGCGCGCGACAGGGCTCTGGAAACACCATATATTTT.

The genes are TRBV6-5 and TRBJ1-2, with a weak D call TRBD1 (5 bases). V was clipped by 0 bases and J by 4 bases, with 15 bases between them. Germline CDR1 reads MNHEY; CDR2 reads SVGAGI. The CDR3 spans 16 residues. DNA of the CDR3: TGTGCCAGCAGTTACTCGAGTGGAGGGGCCATCTATGGCTACACCTTC. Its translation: CASSYSSGGAIYGYTF.

The CDR3 here is CASSPGGPPGYTF. The DNA of the CDR3 is TGTGCCAGCTCACCTGGAGGGCCCCCTGGCTACACCTTC. The V gene is TRBV18, the J gene TRBJ1-2; D gene ambiguous. Trimming shortened V by 3 bases and J by 7 bases, and 12 bases separated the two germline ends. The germline V gene has CDR1 KGHSH and CDR2 LQKENI. The CDR3 loop spans 13 amino acids.